The 28 T cell receptor beta chains below were found in one sample sequenced in a study of T cells in Graves' hyperthyroidism and ophthalmopathy. TCR beta CDR3 region amplification was performed from RNA transcripts. The HTBI primer set served for first-round RT-PCR of the TCR CDR3. Via MiXCR, TCRdb re-called the multiplex PCR reads, giving one row per CDR3 protein. In the table there are a few hundred thousand distinct CDR3 sequences, 15% to 19% of which are singletons. The sample was blood. These receptors came from a woman under 30 with Graves' hyperthyroidism.

Ten or more counts support this clonotype. CDR3 nucleotide sequence: TGTGCCACCAGTGATTTCTGGGGGAATACGCAGTATTTT. Translated: CATSDFWGNTQYF. J is TRBJ2-3 and V is TRBV24-1; tentatively, D is TRBD1 or TRBD2 (5 bases each). Germline CDR1 is KGHDR and CDR2 is SFDVKD. CDR3 size: 13 residues. With 1 base removed from V and 7 bases from J, the gap between germline ends came to 8 bases.

Many counts were recorded for this clonotype. The chain joins TRBV9 to TRBJ1-2; the D gene is possibly TRBD1 (5 bases). V shed 0 bases and J shed 4 bases, with 16 bases lying between them. The length of the CDR3 is 16 residues. Germline V gene data show CDR1 as SGDLS and CDR2 as YYNGEE. The CDR3 nucleotides are TGTGCCAGCAGCGTAGAAGGGACGTCATGGGGCTATGGCTACACCTTC. Translated, it gives CASSVEGTSWGYGYTF. The full variable domain, completed using reference TRBV9 and TRBJ1-2, is DSGVTQTPKHLITATGQRVTLRCSPRSGDLSVYWYQQSLDQGLQFLIQYYNGEERAKGNILERFSAQQFPDLHSELNLSSLELGDSALYFCASSVEGTSWGYGYTFGSGTRLTVV.

This clonotype was counted a few times. This chain links TRBV5-1 with TRBJ1-1; a weak D match, TRBD1 (6 bases). The CDR3 runs to 14 residues. Germline values: CDR1 SGHRS, CDR2 YFSETQ. V was trimmed by 1 base and J by 2 bases, leaving 9 bases between them. This CDR3 is CASSLWGPNTEAFF. DNA of the CDR3: TGCGCCAGCAGCTTGTGGGGGCCCAACACTGAAGCTTTCTTT.

This clonotype appeared many times. V usage is TRBV7-9 and J usage is TRBJ2-2; a weak D match, TRBD1 (6 bases). CDR3 length: 16 residues. The V gene lost 7 bases and the J gene lost 0 bases, with 15 bases spanning the gap. The V gene's germline CDR1 is SEHNR and CDR2 FQNEAQ (reference sequence). CDR3 region: CASTQVEGANTGELFF. The CDR3 bases are TGTGCCAGCACCCAAGTAGAGGGGGCGAACACCGGGGAGCTGTTTTTT.

This clonotype has ten or more counts. The rearrangement uses TRBV18 and TRBJ2-7; D remains unclear. The CDR3 is 13 residues long. Trimming took off 3 bases at V and 2 bases at J, with 8 bases between the two ends. The germline gives CDR1 KGHSH, CDR2 LQKENI. CDR3 DNA sequence: TGTGCCAGCTCACCGACGACCACCTACGAGCAGTACTTC. Translating it yields CASSPTTTYEQYF.

This clonotype was seen many times. The V and J genes are TRBV10-3 and TRBJ1-3; the D gene is possibly TRBD1 (6 bases). The CDR3 totals 15 residues. Trimming removed 6 bases from V and 0 bases from J, with 12 bases in between. CDR1 ENHRY and CDR2 SYGVKD come from the germline V gene. CDR3 residues: CAIRETGSSGNTIYF. The DNA for the CDR3 is TGTGCCATCAGAGAAACAGGGAGCTCTGGAAACACCATATATTTT.

This clonotype was seen more than once but under ten times. The DNA of the CDR3 is TGTGCCAGCAGCTTCTACGAGGATACGCAGTATTTT. Amino acids: CASSFYEDTQYF. The chain uses TRBV5-5 and TRBJ2-3; no clear D. There are 12 residues in the CDR3. V gave up 2 bases and J gave up 6 bases, with 7 bases separating them. The germline V gene encodes CDR1 SGHKS and CDR2 YYEKEE (reference sequence).

The gene calls are TRBV19 and TRBJ1-2; D is undetermined. V lost 1 base and J 8 bases, leaving 20 bases between the germline ends. Per the germline V gene, CDR1 is LNHDA and CDR2 is SQIVND (reference sequence). The CDR3 covers 16 residues. The CDR3 reads CASSIALLRRARGYTF. The CDR3 DNA reads as TGTGCCAGTAGTATAGCCCTCCTCAGGCGAGCCCGAGGCTACACCTTC.

The rearrangement links TRBV6-2 or TRBV6-3 to TRBJ1-2; TRBD1 aligns across 9 bases. Germline-derived CDR1 and CDR2 are MNHEY and SVGEGT. This CDR3 spans 13 amino acids. The ends lost 5 bases at V and 7 bases at J; junction bases unmatched: 5. The CDR3 protein is CASSVTGGVGYTF. The CDR3, as DNA: TGTGCCAGCAGTGTCACAGGGGGCGTTGGCTACACCTTC.

This clonotype was detected ten times or more. The chain is built from TRBV12-3 or TRBV12-4 and TRBJ1-5, with 8 bases identical to TRBD1. The CDR3 is made up of 14 amino acids. The J segment lost 6 bases and the V segment lost 6 bases, leaving 7 bases of the junction unmatched. The CDR3 DNA reads TGTGCCAGCAGCCTACAGGGGGGGCTTCAGCCCCAGCATTTT. Its translation is CASSLQGGLQPQHF.

At least ten counts were recorded for this clonotype. The chain uses TRBV2 and TRBJ1-5, with 7 bases identical to TRBD1. The CDR3 consists of 16 residues. Trimming removed 8 bases from V and 0 bases from J; junction bases left unmatched: 10. Germline CDR1 is SNHLY and CDR2 is FYNNEI. Here the CDR3 reads CASGYLRDSSNQPQHF. CDR3 DNA sequence: TGTGCCAGCGGTTACCTCCGGGACAGTAGCAATCAGCCCCAGCATTTT. The complete variable domain, with remaining parts taken from reference TRBV2 and TRBJ1-5, reads EPEVTQTPSHQVTQMGQEVILRCVPISNHLYFYWYRQILGQKVEFLVSFYNNEISEKSEIFDDQFSVERPDGSNFTLKIRSTKLEDSAMYFCASGYLRDSSNQPQHFGDGTRLSIL.

This clonotype was counted at least ten times. This chain uses TRBV29-1 with TRBJ1-5; maybe TRBD1 (5 bases). Germline assignment: CDR1 SQVTM and CDR2 ANQGSEA. The V end was cut by 4 bases, the J end by 3 bases, with 10 bases between. This CDR3 region has 13 residues. For the CDR3, the DNA is TGCAGCGTTGGGTGGGGGAACAATCAGCCCCAGCATTTT. This encodes CSVGWGNNQPQHF.

This clonotype appeared many times. The genes are TRBV11-3 and TRBJ2-1; D unclear. Between the trimmed V and J ends, which lost 6 bases and 9 bases, there was a span of 12 bases. The V gene's germline CDR1 is SGHNT and CDR2 YENEEA. The CDR3 extends over 12 amino acids. CDR3 coding DNA: TGTGCCAGCAGGGTTCGAGTCGGTGAGCAGTTCTTC. Residues: CASRVRVGEQFF.

V and J are TRBV7-8 and TRBJ2-5; D tentatively fits TRBD1 or TRBD2 (5 bases each). Trimming took off 5 bases at V and 4 bases at J, with 14 bases between the two ends. The germline gives CDR1 SGHVS, CDR2 FQNEAQ. There are 14 residues in the CDR3. CDR3 nucleotide sequence: TGTGCCAGCAGCCTGGGTGGGGACGGAGAGACCCAGTACTTC. This translates into CASSLGGDGETQYF.

This clonotype occurred many times. The rearrangement links TRBV3-1 to TRBJ1-2; 7 nucleotides match TRBD1. V trimming: 0 bases; J trimming: 8 bases; junction bases outside the gene matches: 3. This CDR3 spans 13 amino acids. CDR1 and CDR2 from the germline V gene are LGHDT and YNNKEL (reference sequence). The CDR3 nucleotides read TGTGCCAGCAGCCAAGATCTAGGGGGCGGCTACACCTTC. Amino acid sequence: CASSQDLGGGYTF.

The V gene is TRBV6-2 or TRBV6-3, the J gene TRBJ1-4; a possible D gene is TRBD1 (6 bases). V was shortened by 6 bases and J by 6 bases, with 14 bases between the two germline ends. The CDR3 is 14 amino acids. Germline CDR1 reads MNHEY; CDR2 reads SVGEGT. CDR3 in amino acids: CASSLWGADEKLFF. For the CDR3, the DNA is TGTGCCAGCAGCCTCTGGGGGGCCGATGAAAAACTGTTTTTT.

The rearrangement joins TRBV18 to TRBJ2-2; no clear D. The CDR3 runs to 16 residues. The V gene lost 6 bases and the J gene lost 0 bases, with 14 bases spanning the gap. The germline V gene has CDR1 KGHSH and CDR2 LQKENI. The CDR3 DNA reads TGTGCCAGCTCTTCGCACCCGCCTACGAACACCGGGGAGCTGTTTTTT. Protein sequence: CASSSHPPTNTGELFF.

This clonotype was seen repeatedly, ten times or more. The V call is TRBV14, the J call TRBJ2-3; TRBD2 matches 7 bases. After removal of 3 bases from V and 2 bases from J, the junction contained 11 bases not matched to a gene. Germline assignment: CDR1 SGHDN and CDR2 FVKESK. CDR3 length: 17 amino acids. In DNA form, the CDR3 reads TGTGCCAGCAGCCAGGAGCGGGAAAGCGCATACACAGATACGCAGTATTTT. Its protein is CASSQERESAYTDTQYF.

This clonotype was seen many times. This rearrangement joins TRBV11-2 to TRBJ2-5; TRBD2 matches at 7 bases. This CDR3 is built from 16 residues. V lost 0 bases to trimming and J lost 4 bases; unmatched junction nucleotides: 8. The germline CDR1 and CDR2 sequences are SGHAT and FQNNGV. CDR3 sequence: CASSLDSAGAAETQYF. CDR3 sequence (DNA): TGTGCCAGCAGCTTAGATTCGGCGGGAGCGGCAGAGACCCAGTACTTC.

Note on this clonotype: This may arise from a read error, as a much more abundant clone is one base away. The chain combines TRBV7-6 with TRBJ1-1; D call uncertain. This CDR3 spans 13 amino acids. The V gene's germline CDR1 is SGHVS and CDR2 FNYEAQ. Written as DNA, the CDR3 is TGTGTCAGCAGCTTGGAGGCGGTCACTGAAGCTTTCTTT. Amino acids: CVSSLEAVTEAFF.

This clonotype was recorded at least ten times. This chain links TRBV25-1 with TRBJ2-3, with 10 nucleotides matching TRBD2. Per germline, CDR1 MGHDK and CDR2 SYGVNS. With 3 bases clipped from V and 5 bases from J, the junction kept 8 bases outside the gene matches. The CDR3 extends over 16 amino acids. In nucleotides, the CDR3 is TGTGCCAGCAGTGAGCAGGCTAGCGGGAGAGGAGATACGCAGTATTTT. It codes for CASSEQASGRGDTQYF.

The table lists this clonotype with many counts. The CDR3 sequence is CSARDQGTGNTIYF. The CDR3 DNA sequence: TGCAGTGCTAGAGATCAGGGGACTGGAAACACCATATATTTT. This chain uses TRBV20-1 with TRBJ1-3; D may be TRBD1 (6 bases). Looked up from germline, CDR1 is DFQATT and CDR2 is SNEGSKA (reference sequence). Trimming removed 0 bases from V and 2 bases from J, with 8 bases in between. The CDR3 loop spans 14 amino acids.

Turning to this clonotype: Mismatch with germline at one junction end may stem from a read error. The chain carries TRBV2 and TRBJ2-3; TRBD2 matches 11 bases. The length of the CDR3 is 16 residues. CDR1 SNHLY and CDR2 FYNNEI come from the germline V gene. DNA of the CDR3: TGTGCCTGCAGTGAAATGGGACTAGCGGAAGTAGATACGCAGTATTTT. Translation: CACSEMGLAEVDTQYF. Drawing the rest from reference TRBV2 and TRBJ2-3, the complete variable domain is EPEVTQTPSHQVTQMGQEVILRCVPISNHLYFYWYRQILGQKVEFLVSFYNNEISEKSEIFDDQFSVERPDGSNFTLKIRSTKLEDSAMYFCACSEMGLAEVDTQYFGPGTRLTVL.

The chain couples TRBV20-1 to TRBJ1-5, with D perhaps matching TRBD1 (5 bases). This CDR3 spans 14 amino acids. V was trimmed by 0 bases and J by 6 bases, leaving 12 bases between them. Germline values: CDR1 DFQATT, CDR2 SNEGSKA (reference sequence). The CDR3 sequence: CSAREESGTQPQHF. DNA for the CDR3: TGCAGTGCTAGAGAAGAGTCGGGGACTCAGCCCCAGCATTTT.

The rearrangement joins TRBV4-2 to TRBJ2-2; the D gene is possibly TRBD2 (6 bases). Germline assignment: CDR1 LGHNA and CDR2 YNFKEQ. There are 16 residues in the CDR3. Between the trimmed V and J ends, which lost 5 bases and 6 bases, there was a span of 19 bases. CDR3 in DNA: TGTGCCAGCAGCGGCTCGACTAGTCAGGCGGCCGGGGAGCTGTTTTTT. Translated: CASSGSTSQAAGELFF.

The table lists this clonotype with many counts. This chain uses TRBV12-3 or TRBV12-4 with TRBJ2-3; TRBD1 matches at 7 bases. V lost 6 bases to trimming and J lost 7 bases; unmatched junction nucleotides: 13. The length of the CDR3 is 15 residues. The CDR3 loop is CASSPLPGDSHTQYF. CDR3 sequence (DNA): TGTGCCAGCAGCCCGCTTCCCGGGGACAGCCATACGCAGTATTTT.

V is TRBV7-3 and J is TRBJ2-1, with D uncertain. The germline V gene has CDR1 SGHTA and CDR2 FQGTGA. Trimming removed 1 base at V and 8 bases at J, with 12 bases between. The CDR3 consists of 14 residues. In DNA, the CDR3 is TGTGCCAGCAGCTTAAGTCTAGTCGTCGATGAGCAGTTCTTC. It is translated as CASSLSLVVDEQFF. The full variable domain, its missing parts supplied by reference TRBV7-3 and TRBJ2-1, is GAGVSQTPSNKVTEKGKYVELRCDPISGHTALYWYRQSLGQGPEFLIYFQGTGAADDSGLPNDRFFAVRPEGSVSTLKIQRTERGDSAVYLCASSLSLVVDEQFFGPGTRLTVL.

The rearrangement joins TRBV3-1 to TRBJ1-2; D uncertain. Trimming cost V 2 bases and J 5 bases, with 12 bases left between them. Germline CDR1 LGHDT, CDR2 YNNKEL (reference sequence). This CDR3 is 14 amino acids long. The CDR3: CASSQSRAPYGYTF. CDR3 sequence (DNA): TGTGCCAGCAGCCAAAGCCGGGCACCTTATGGCTACACCTTC.